One sample yielded the 18 T cell receptor beta chains listed below, sequenced in a study of shared clonotypes between healthy human individuals. Naive CD8 cells, CD45RO-negative and positively selected for CCR7, excluded terminally differentiated effector memory CD45RA+ cells. Sequencing used immunoSEQ multiplex PCR; TCRdb keeps in-frame clones, though not all of them. The data contain 700,000 to 950,000 clones, just over 95% of them singletons. Sequenced sample: naive CD8+ T cells sorted from blood. These receptors were collected from a man aged 25 to 40 in good health.

This clone has a single count. The chain links TRBV28 to TRBJ2-7, with D perhaps matching TRBD1 (6 bases). This CDR3 contains 15 residues. Looked up from germline, CDR1 is MDHEN and CDR2 is SYDVKM. Trimming took off 1 base at V and 2 bases at J, with 12 bases between the two ends. The CDR3 loop is CASSLFPGQTYEQYF. CDR3 bases: TGTGCCAGCAGTTTATTCCCCGGACAGACCTACGAGCAGTACTTC.

The chain recombines TRBV27 with TRBJ2-7; D gene ambiguous. Germline V gives CDR1 MNHEY, CDR2 SMNVEV (reference sequence). The CDR3 sequence is 13 residues long. V shed 4 bases and J shed 2 bases, with 9 bases lying between them. The CDR3 DNA sequence: TGTGCCAGCAGTTGGGCAGGAGCCTACGAGCAGTACTTC. Translated: CASSWAGAYEQYF.

V usage is TRBV19 and J usage is TRBJ1-5; D is unresolved. V was clipped by 7 bases and J by 2 bases, with 12 bases between them. Looked up from germline, CDR1 is LNHDA and CDR2 is SQIVND (reference sequence). CDR3 length: 14 amino acids. Here the CDR3 reads CASNFRGGNQPQHF. The CDR3 DNA follows: TGTGCCAGTAATTTCCGTGGAGGCAATCAGCCCCAGCATTTT.

This CDR3 reads CASSIGTGVYEQYF. The CDR3 nucleotides are TGTGCCAGTAGTATCGGGACAGGGGTTTACGAGCAGTACTTC. J is TRBJ2-7 and V is TRBV19; 10 bases map to TRBD1. The germline gives CDR1 LNHDA, CDR2 SQIVND (reference sequence). CDR3 length equals 14 residues. V trimming: 3 bases; J trimming: 4 bases; junction bases outside the gene matches: 3. Using reference TRBV19 and TRBJ2-7 for the parts outside the CDR3, the full variable domain is DGGITQSPKYLFRKEGQNVTLSCEQNLNHDAMYWYRQDPGQGLRLIYYSQIVNDFQKGDIAEGYSVSREKKESFPLTVTSAQKNPTAFYLCASSIGTGVYEQYFGPGTRLTVT.

The chain uses TRBV25-1 and TRBJ2-5, with unresolved D. CDR1 MGHDK and CDR2 SYGVNS come from the germline V gene. This CDR3 spans 13 amino acids. Trimming took off 8 bases at V and 0 bases at J, with 10 bases between the two ends. The DNA of the CDR3 is TGTGCCAGCCGACTGGAGTACCAAGAGACCCAGTACTTC. Its protein is CASRLEYQETQYF.

J is TRBJ1-4 and V is TRBV5-1; 8 bases fit TRBD1. The germline CDR1 and CDR2 sequences are SGHRS and YFSETQ. V gave up 1 base and J gave up 8 bases; unmatched junction bases: 10. The CDR3 is 16 amino acids. The CDR3 region is CASSLSYQGADEKLFF. The CDR3 DNA follows: TGCGCCAGCAGCTTGTCGTACCAGGGGGCCGACGAAAAACTGTTTTTT.

The chain employs TRBV7-9 and TRBJ2-1, with D perhaps assigned TRBD1 or TRBD2 (5 bases each). Per the germline V gene, CDR1 is SEHNR and CDR2 is FQNEAQ (reference sequence). The CDR3 extends over 12 amino acids. Trimming took 5 bases from V and 7 from J, leaving 9 bases between them. The CDR3 nucleotides are TGTGCCAGCAGCCATGGGGGAAATGAGCAGTTCTTC. It yields the protein CASSHGGNEQFF.

This clone was counted a single time. The chain recombines TRBV28 with TRBJ2-7, with 7 bases identical to TRBD2. This CDR3 contains 13 residues. CDR1 is MDHEN, CDR2 SYDVKM, per germline. Trimming cost V 6 bases and J 4 bases; bases outside gene matches: 6. The CDR3 reads CASSLGGTYEQYF. As DNA, the CDR3 is TGTGCCAGCAGCTTGGGAGGGACGTACGAGCAGTACTTC.

The chain is built from TRBV7-9 and TRBJ1-1; 7 bases map to TRBD1. V was pared by 5 bases and J by 1 base, with 7 bases of the junction left unmatched. The CDR3 is 15 amino acids. Germline V gene lookup returns CDR1 SEHNR and CDR2 FQNEAQ (reference sequence). In DNA, the CDR3 is TGTGCCAGCAGCCCCCCCGGGACAGCGAACACTGAAGCTTTCTTT. This translates into CASSPPGTANTEAFF.

The chain employs TRBV29-1 and TRBJ2-1, with TRBD1 matching over 9 bases. This CDR3 spans 16 amino acids. Germline V gene lookup returns CDR1 SQVTM and CDR2 ANQGSEA. V shed 2 bases and J 7 bases; nucleotides not matched to a gene: 12. CDR3: CSVEPLDRGTGNEQFF. CDR3 sequence (DNA): TGCAGCGTTGAACCGCTTGACAGGGGGACAGGAAATGAGCAGTTCTTC.

The V and J genes are TRBV6-5 and TRBJ1-2; maybe TRBD1 (5 bases). Germline V CDR1 and CDR2: MNHEY, SVGAGI. There are 11 residues in the CDR3. V was shortened by 6 bases and J by 7 bases, with 9 bases between the two germline ends. The CDR3 sequence: CASSPGFGYTF. For the CDR3, the DNA is TGTGCCAGCAGCCCAGGGTTTGGCTACACCTTC.

The chain carries TRBV7-6 and TRBJ2-7, with a tentative D call TRBD1 (5 bases). This CDR3 region has 14 residues. V lost 3 bases, J lost 4 bases, and 13 bases lay in between. Per germline, CDR1 SGHVS and CDR2 FNYEAQ. The DNA for the CDR3 is TGTGCCAGCAGCTTTAGTCAGGGAAGGTACGAGCAGTACTTC. Amino acid sequence: CASSFSQGRYEQYF.

J is TRBJ2-7 and V is TRBV28, with D maybe TRBD1 (6 bases). Trimming pared 4 bases from V and 2 bases from J, leaving 15 bases between. This CDR3 comprises 15 residues. From germline, CDR1 is MDHEN and CDR2 SYDVKM. CDR3 bases: TGTGCCAGCAGTTCCCCCCGGACAGTTCCCTACGAGCAGTACTTC. It encodes CASSSPRTVPYEQYF.

The chain has TRBV6-6 and TRBJ2-7; D gene uncertain. This CDR3 has 15 residues. The germline V gene has CDR1 MNHNY and CDR2 SVGAGI (reference sequence). Deletions cut 2 bases from V and 1 base from J, with 12 bases between. The CDR3 DNA reads as TGTGCCAGCAGTTACGGGGATCCGATATCCTACGAGCAGTACTTC. Amino acid sequence: CASSYGDPISYEQYF.

The V and J genes are TRBV27 and TRBJ2-3; D is perhaps TRBD2 (5 bases). Germline CDR1 and CDR2: MNHEY and SMNVEV (reference sequence). This CDR3 has 13 amino acids. V gave up 9 bases and J gave up 2 bases, with 12 bases separating them. CDR3 protein: CASGRSATDTQYF. CDR3 nucleotide sequence: TGTGCCAGTGGGAGAAGCGCCACAGATACGCAGTATTTT.

V is TRBV29-1 and J is TRBJ2-1; 7 bases agree with TRBD2. CDR3 length: 13 amino acids. Germline CDR1 and CDR2: SQVTM and ANQGSEA. The V segment lost 5 bases and the J segment 8 bases; nucleotides outside the gene matches: 9. In DNA form, the CDR3 reads TGCAGCGTTATTCTAGCGGATCATGATGAGCAGTTCTTC. Encoded protein: CSVILADHDEQFF.

Notes on this clone: Other DNA sequences in the sample encode the same CDR3. The chain is built from TRBV5-6 and TRBJ2-7; D is unclear. CDR3 length: 14 residues. Trimming left V 3 bases short and J 0 bases short, with 10 bases between. Germline V gene sequence: CDR1 SGHDT, CDR2 YYEEEE. The CDR3 here is CASSSAGTSYEQYF. The CDR3 nucleotides read TGTGCCAGCAGCTCGGCAGGAACCTCCTACGAGCAGTACTTC.

The count of this clone is one. The gene calls are TRBV28 and TRBJ2-7; 13 bases line up with TRBD2. Germline CDR1 reads MDHEN; CDR2 reads SYDVKM. This CDR3 has 17 residues. V lost 5 bases and J lost 3; bases outside the gene matches: 10. The CDR3 here is CASSPQGLAGEYYEQYF. The CDR3 nucleotides are TGTGCCAGCAGTCCCCAAGGACTAGCGGGAGAATACTACGAGCAGTACTTC.